The entry that follows covers one T cell receptor (beta chain) sequence. The target antigen is unknown. PCR primers comprised 60 Vbeta and 13 Jbeta primers. The assay was immunoSEQ multiplex PCR, and TCRdb's table has in-frame clones only and misses some. Among tens of thousands of clones, approximately 71% were seen once, and the ten largest hold 4.5% to 5.5%. This sample was taken from a study of cytomegalovirus exposure and HLA in healthy donors. Study summary: Drawn from HLA-typed donors, about 85 million unique TCRs were held in an early data release.

Germline CDR1 reads LGHNA; CDR2 reads YNFKEQ. V was cut by 7 bases and J by 6 bases, with 18 bases left in between. CDR3 length: 14 residues. Notes on the study in general: Later, TCR association rates were found to vary by HLA locus, highest for DRB1 and lowest for HLA-C. In a later analysis, compared with equally common non-associated chains, HLA-associated beta chains were more expanded.

Sequencing was carried out using PBMCs. The clonotype comes from a man aged 50 or older in good health and CMV-seronegative. The rearrangement links TRBV4-2 to TRBJ1-2; D is possibly TRBD1 (5 bases). The CDR3: CASTPGSGGNGYTF. CDR3 DNA: TGTGCCAGCACCCCGGGCTCGGGGGGGAATGGCTACACCTTC.